This TCR beta chain was observed in a study of blood T cell repertoires in COVID-19. At the level of the study: Collection of acute and convalescent COVID-19 samples took place in the United States, Italy and Spain. Sources were T cells, B-cell-depleted T cells, or PBMCs; the material itself was cDNA or gDNA.

This clone appeared once. Original methodology: Scientists estimated how many nucleated cells there were by amplifying reference gene primers. Sequencing was performed with immunoSEQ multiplex PCR; in TCRdb, only in-frame clones are kept and a portion is missing. That table gives V, J and clone size, and the DNA gave D and trimming. The repertoire holds approximately 300,000 clones, with about 83% as singletons. Trimming cost V 0 bases and J 5 bases, with 5 bases left between them. This CDR3 contains 12 residues. In germline, CDR1 is SGHAT, CDR2 FQNNGV. This chain links TRBV11-2 with TRBJ2-7; D not resolved. Sequencing was carried out using peripheral blood. The sequence was obtained from a woman aged 50 to 60 with acute or convalescent COVID-19. This CDR3 reads CASSLDWHEQYF. Here the CDR3 DNA reads TGTGCCAGCAGCTTAGATTGGCACGAGCAGTACTTC.